The 29 T cell receptor beta chains listed next were all sequenced from one sample in a study of shared clonotypes between healthy human individuals (dated by TCRdb to between 2020 and 2021). Library method: the immunoSEQ multiplex PCR assay. TCRdb holds this immuneACCESS table with in-frame rearrangements only. Some clones are missing; in checked studies, unresolved V genes explain under half, and the rest has no known cause. In all, the sample holds around 690,000 clones, and about 92% of those were seen once. The ten top clones hold approximately 35% of the sample. Material: memory CD8+ T cells from PBMCs. This specimen's cell subset or site label, per the study, means: CD45RO+ cells pooled with CCR7-negative TemRA cells. The receptor set was obtained from a man aged 18 to 35 in good health. Some clones in this sample may be carry-over from other donors' samples.

The chain uses TRBV5-6 and TRBJ2-1; weak D call: TRBD2 (5 bases). CDR3 length: 15 amino acids. The V end was cut by 3 bases, the J end by 5 bases, with 15 bases between. Germline V gene sequence: CDR1 SGHDT, CDR2 YYEEEE. The CDR3: CASSWGTSGHNEQFF. The CDR3 DNA is TGTGCCAGCAGCTGGGGAACAAGCGGCCACAATGAGCAGTTCTTC. Using reference TRBV5-6 and TRBJ2-1 for the parts outside the CDR3, the full variable domain is DAGVTQSPTHLIKTRGQQVTLRCSPKSGHDTVSWYQQALGQGPQFIFQYYEEEERQRGNFPDRFSGHQFPNYSSELNVNALLLGDSALYLCASSWGTSGHNEQFFGPGTRLTVL.

The chain links TRBV7-7 to TRBJ1-1, with D possibly being TRBD1 (5 bases). The CDR3 is made up of 13 amino acids. The germline V and J ends were trimmed by 5 bases and 3 bases, with 10 bases remaining between them. CDR1 SSHAT and CDR2 FNYEAQ come from the germline V gene (reference sequence). CDR3 DNA sequence: TGTGCCAGCAGCAAGGGGTTCGACACTGAAGCTTTCTTT. It yields the protein CASSKGFDTEAFF.

The chain's CDR3 is CASFSLPDTQYF. The CDR3 DNA is TGTGCCAGCTTTAGTCTCCCAGATACGCAGTATTTT. The chain has TRBV7-8 and TRBJ2-3, with D unresolved. Germline V gene sequence: CDR1 SGHVS, CDR2 FQNEAQ. V dropped 8 bases and J dropped 4 bases, with 10 bases sitting between them. The CDR3 contains 12 residues.

The chain is built from TRBV11-2 and TRBJ2-1; TRBD2 agrees at 8 bases. CDR3 size: 13 residues. Unmatched junction bases numbered 1, after V lost 1 base and J lost 8 bases. CDR1 SGHAT and CDR2 FQNNGV come from the germline V gene. The chain's CDR3 is CASSLGGRYEQFF. CDR3 in DNA: TGTGCCAGCAGCTTAGGCGGGAGGTATGAGCAGTTCTTC.

V gene TRBV7-9 combines with J gene TRBJ2-6; 7 nucleotides agree with TRBD1. J was trimmed by 0 bases and V by 5 bases; bases with no gene match: 7. CDR1 and CDR2 (germline): SEHNR, FQNEAQ (reference sequence). The CDR3 is 17 amino acids. The CDR3 protein is CASSPGTVNSGANVLTF. CDR3 in DNA: TGTGCCAGCAGCCCCGGGACAGTGAACTCTGGGGCCAACGTCCTGACTTTC.

The V and J genes are TRBV7-9 and TRBJ2-2; possibly TRBD2 for D (5 bases). CDR1 and CDR2 from the germline V gene are SEHNR and FQNEAQ (reference sequence). The CDR3 totals 15 residues. Trimming took off 10 bases at V and 4 bases at J, with 19 bases between the two ends. The CDR3 nucleotides are TGTGCCACCCATGGGTCCGGCGGGCTCACCGGGGAGCTGTTTTTT. Amino acids: CATHGSGGLTGELFF.

The gene calls are TRBV5-1 and TRBJ2-7, with 7 bases matching TRBD1. Germline V gene lookup returns CDR1 SGHRS and CDR2 YFSETQ. Trimming at V came to 1 base and at J to 4 bases, leaving 5 bases not matched to a gene. This CDR3 region has 14 residues. CDR3 amino acids: CASSLTTGSYEQYF. CDR3 bases: TGCGCCAGCAGCTTGACGACAGGGAGTTACGAGCAGTACTTC. Supplemented by reference TRBV5-1 and TRBJ2-7, the full variable domain reads KAGVTQTPRYLIKTRGQQVTLSCSPISGHRSVSWYQQTPGQGLQFLFEYFSETQRNKGNFPGRFSGRQFSNSRSEMNVSTLELGDSALYLCASSLTTGSYEQYFGPGTRLTVT.

The gene calls are TRBV28 and TRBJ2-3; D may be TRBD1 (6 bases). Trimming cost V 6 bases and J 5 bases, with 18 bases left between them. The CDR3 has 15 amino acids. In germline, CDR1 is MDHEN, CDR2 SYDVKM. CDR3 residues: CASRDSSRAGDTQYF. The CDR3 DNA follows: TGTGCCAGCAGGGACAGTTCCCGGGCAGGAGATACGCAGTATTTT.

The genes are TRBV10-3 and TRBJ2-1, with D maybe TRBD2 (6 bases). Between the trimmed V and J ends, which lost 7 bases and 0 bases, there was a span of 13 bases. The CDR3 covers 15 residues. CDR1 and CDR2 (germline): ENHRY, SYGVKD. The CDR3 bases are TGTGCCATCAACGGGGGAGGCCCCTCCTACAATGAGCAGTTCTTC. It is translated as CAINGGGPSYNEQFF.

The chain joins TRBV29-1 to TRBJ2-5; 9 nucleotides agree with TRBD2. Germline values: CDR1 SQVTM, CDR2 ANQGSEA. V dropped 3 bases and J dropped 2; count of bases not matched to a gene: 13. This CDR3 region has 17 residues. Here the CDR3 DNA reads TGCAGCGTTGAGTACCCCACCCTAGCGGGATTACAAGAGACCCAGTACTTC. Encoded protein: CSVEYPTLAGLQETQYF.

The chain joins TRBV28 to TRBJ2-7; TRBD1 aligns across 10 bases. J lost 4 bases, V lost 7 bases, and 13 bases had no gene match. Germline CDR1 is MDHEN and CDR2 is SYDVKM. This CDR3 has 16 amino acids. The CDR3 loop is CASKARGQGMVYEQYF. CDR3 coding DNA: TGTGCCAGCAAGGCCCGGGGACAGGGGATGGTGTACGAGCAGTACTTC.

Details on this clone: A far larger clone lies a single base away; this is likely a read error. Other DNA sequences of this sample code for an identical CDR3. The V and J genes are TRBV11-2 and TRBJ1-1; unclear D gene. The germline V gene encodes CDR1 SGHAT and CDR2 FQNNGV. The CDR3 sequence is 12 residues long. The chain's CDR3 is CASSTANTEAFF. The CDR3 DNA reads TGCGCCAGCAGTACGGCGAACACTGAAGCTTTCTTT.

The gene calls are TRBV4-1 and TRBJ1-3; D gene uncertain. There are 17 residues in the CDR3. Per the germline V gene, CDR1 is MGHRA and CDR2 is YSYEKL. The germline V and J ends were trimmed by 0 bases and 2 bases, with 14 bases remaining between them. DNA of the CDR3: TGCGCCAGCAGCCAAGACGGAGTCGGGCCGACTGGAAACACCATATATTTT. This codes for CASSQDGVGPTGNTIYF.

In its sample, this clone was seen once. The chain recombines TRBV30 with TRBJ2-3; 12 bases agree with TRBD2. The CDR3 runs to 18 residues. V dropped 1 base and J dropped 4; count of bases not matched to a gene: 12. Germline CDR1 reads GTSNPN; CDR2 reads SVGIG (reference sequence). The CDR3 region has the DNA TGTGCCTGGAGTGGGACTAGCGGGGTTAGTGGGTGGCCAGATACGCAGTATTTT. Amino acid sequence: CAWSGTSGVSGWPDTQYF.

The V and J genes are TRBV9 and TRBJ2-3; 11 positions agree with TRBD2. Germline loops: CDR1 SGDLS, CDR2 YYNGEE. J lost 1 base, V lost 3 bases, and 7 bases had no gene match. The CDR3 covers 17 residues. For the CDR3, the DNA is TGTGCCAGCAGCGCAGAGGGGACTAGCGGACGCACAGATACGCAGTATTTT. Translated, it gives CASSAEGTSGRTDTQYF.

J is TRBJ2-7 and V is TRBV6-5; possibly TRBD2 for D (7 bases). The CDR3 consists of 14 residues. Per the germline V gene, CDR1 is MNHEY and CDR2 is SVGAGI. Trimming took 6 bases from V and 4 from J, leaving 16 bases between them. CDR3: CASSLLGGVYEQYF. The CDR3 nucleotides read TGTGCCAGCAGCCTACTAGGGGGGGTTTACGAGCAGTACTTC.

This clone was observed once. The genes are TRBV4-1 and TRBJ2-1, with 8 bases that match TRBD1. Germline V gene data show CDR1 as MGHRA and CDR2 as YSYEKL. V shed 2 bases and J 0 bases; nucleotides not matched to a gene: 3. The CDR3 runs 16 residues. DNA of the CDR3: TGCGCCAGCAGCCAATCACAGGGGGGCTCCTACAATGAGCAGTTCTTC. This sequence encodes CASSQSQGGSYNEQFF.

V gene TRBV5-6 combines with J gene TRBJ2-5, with D perhaps TRBD1 (6 bases). This CDR3 contains 16 residues. Per the germline V gene, CDR1 is SGHDT and CDR2 is YYEEEE. Trimming removed 3 bases from V and 4 bases from J, with 19 bases in between. The CDR3 region has the DNA TGTGCCAGCAGCTCCTCCGGTGGGGGCGAGCTAGAGACCCAGTACTTC. This translates into CASSSSGGGELETQYF.

This clone occurred once. The chain recombines TRBV30 with TRBJ1-4; 7 nucleotides line up with TRBD1. The V gene end was trimmed by 0 bases and the J gene end by 4 bases; junction bases not matched to a gene: 2. Germline V CDR1 and CDR2: GTSNPN, SVGIG (reference sequence). This CDR3 contains 14 residues. The chain's CDR3 is CAWSVGGGNEKLFF. In DNA, the CDR3 is TGTGCCTGGAGTGTAGGGGGCGGTAATGAAAAACTGTTTTTT.

The V gene is TRBV13, the J gene TRBJ2-1; TRBD2 agrees at 12 bases. Germline loops: CDR1 PRHDT, CDR2 FYEKMQ (reference sequence). V was pared by 4 bases and J by 4 bases, with 2 bases of the junction left unmatched. This CDR3 contains 15 residues. CDR3 loop: CASSSTSGSYNEQFF. Written as DNA, the CDR3 is TGTGCCAGCAGCTCGACTAGCGGGAGTTACAATGAGCAGTTCTTC.

This clone has a handful of counts. The chain joins TRBV7-9 to TRBJ1-1; D not resolved. Germline assignment: CDR1 SEHNR and CDR2 FQNEAQ (reference sequence). The CDR3 covers 13 residues. The V gene lost 4 bases and the J gene lost 0 bases, with 6 bases spanning the gap. The chain's CDR3 is CASSWTMNTEAFF. CDR3 bases: TGTGCCAGCAGCTGGACCATGAACACTGAAGCTTTCTTT.

A word on this clone: Distinct nucleotide sequences in the sample also encode this CDR3. This chain connects TRBV27 to TRBJ2-7, with TRBD2 identical over 9 bases. Germline trimming cut 5 bases from V and 0 bases from J; bases unmatched to any gene: 5. The CDR3 length is 15 residues. Germline V lookup: CDR1 MNHEY, CDR2 SMNVEV (reference sequence). CDR3 region: CASSLSGRGSYEQYF. CDR3 bases: TGTGCCAGCAGTCTTAGCGGGAGAGGCTCCTACGAGCAGTACTTC.

V and J are TRBV15 and TRBJ1-2; D possibly corresponds to TRBD1 (5 bases). CDR3 length: 15 amino acids. The germline V and J ends were trimmed by 5 bases and 4 bases, with 17 bases remaining between them. Per the germline V gene, CDR1 is LNHNV and CDR2 is YYDKDF (reference sequence). CDR3 nucleotide sequence: TGTGCCACCAGCCCCTGGGGTGACAGACTCTATGGCTACACCTTC. Translated, it gives CATSPWGDRLYGYTF. Complete variable domain (other parts from reference TRBV15 and TRBJ1-2): DAMVIQNPRYQVTQFGKPVTLSCSQTLNHNVMYWYQQKSSQAPKLLFHYYDKDFNNEADTPDNFQSRRPNTSFCFLDIRSPGLGDTAMYLCATSPWGDRLYGYTFGSGTRLTVV.

The chain is built from TRBV27 and TRBJ1-2; no reliable D call. The CDR3 runs 14 residues. Trimming pared 5 bases from V and 0 bases from J, leaving 10 bases between. In germline, CDR1 is MNHEY, CDR2 SMNVEV (reference sequence). The CDR3 sequence: CASSPRTTNYGYTF. In DNA form, the CDR3 reads TGTGCCAGCAGTCCTCGGACTACTAACTATGGCTACACCTTC.

This chain joins TRBV18 and TRBJ2-5, with D maybe TRBD2 (6 bases). In germline, CDR1 is KGHSH, CDR2 LQKENI. V shed 4 bases and J shed 4 bases, with 16 bases lying between them. CDR3 size: 15 residues. The CDR3 DNA reads TGTGCCAGCTCACAGTGGGAGACCGGGAGAGAGACCCAGTACTTC. This encodes CASSQWETGRETQYF.

The V gene is TRBV7-9, the J gene TRBJ1-1, with 8 bases lining up with TRBD1. This CDR3 contains 13 residues. V gave up 8 bases and J gave up 5 bases; unmatched junction bases: 7. The germline CDR1 and CDR2 sequences are SEHNR and FQNEAQ (reference sequence). CDR3 DNA sequence: TGTGCCAGCGGCCAGGGGGCTGATACTGAAGCTTTCTTT. This encodes CASGQGADTEAFF.

The rearrangement uses TRBV7-6 and TRBJ2-1; D perhaps matches TRBD2 (5 bases). Trimming took off 4 bases at V and 8 bases at J, with 9 bases between the two ends. Germline V gives CDR1 SGHVS, CDR2 FNYEAQ. This CDR3 spans 12 amino acids. The CDR3 DNA follows: TGTGCCAGCAGCTCGTGGGGAGATGAGCAGTTCTTC. This gives the protein CASSSWGDEQFF.

The chain has TRBV7-6 and TRBJ1-3; 9 bases map to TRBD1. Trimming removed 5 bases from V and 0 bases from J; junction bases left unmatched: 11. CDR1 is SGHVS and CDR2 is FNYEAQ in the germline V gene. CDR3 size: 18 residues. CDR3 in amino acids: CASSTGTGISFSGNTIYF. CDR3 coding DNA: TGTGCCAGCAGCACCGGGACAGGGATTTCCTTCTCTGGAAACACCATATATTTT.

This chain links TRBV7-2 with TRBJ2-7, with TRBD2 as a possible D gene (5 bases). The CDR3 spans 13 residues. CDR1 and CDR2 from the germline V gene are SGHTA and FQGNSA. The ends were cut back, 5 bases at V and 3 bases at J, with 11 bases in the middle. This CDR3 reads CASSIRRSYEQYF. The CDR3 DNA follows: TGTGCCAGCAGCATAAGGAGGAGCTACGAGCAGTACTTC.